This T cell receptor beta chain was sequenced during a study of cytomegalovirus exposure and HLA in healthy donors. Background on the study: Among the 400 or so donors who were genotyped, about 84% fell in the genetic ancestry cluster that is associated with self-reported Caucasian donors.

The V and J ends lost 5 bases and 10 bases, in that order; junction bases with no gene match: 16. In germline, CDR1 is SNHLY, CDR2 FYNNEI. This CDR3 comprises 15 residues. Researchers ran the PCR with 60 Vbeta and 13 Jbeta primers. The repertoire was sequenced with immunoSEQ multiplex PCR; TCRdb's copy has only in-frame clones and lacks some. Of 180,000 or so clones in the sample, around 79% were seen once. The clonotype originates from a man aged 40-55 years in good health and CMV-seropositive. The rearrangement links TRBV2 to TRBJ1-1; TRBD1 matches 7 bases. The specimen sequenced was PBMCs. CDR3 residues: CASSKGVTGAGVAFF. The CDR3 DNA sequence: TGTGCCAGCAGTAAGGGGGTCACAGGGGCCGGGGTAGCTTTCTTT. Variable domain in full (rest from reference TRBV2 and TRBJ1-1): EPEVTQTPSHQVTQMGQEVILRCVPISNHLYFYWYRQILGQKVEFLVSFYNNEISEKSEIFDDQFSVERPDGSNFTLKIRSTKLEDSAMYFCASSKGVTGAGVAFFGQGTRLTVV.